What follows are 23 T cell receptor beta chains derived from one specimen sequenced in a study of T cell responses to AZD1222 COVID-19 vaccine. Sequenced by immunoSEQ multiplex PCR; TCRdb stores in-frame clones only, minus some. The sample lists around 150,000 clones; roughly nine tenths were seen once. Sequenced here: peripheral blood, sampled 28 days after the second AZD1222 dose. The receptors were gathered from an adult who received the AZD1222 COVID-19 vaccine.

The CDR3 DNA sequence: TGTGCCAGTAGTATAAGGCAGAACATGAACACTGAAGCTTTCTTT. Translating it yields CASSIRQNMNTEAFF. V usage is TRBV19 and J usage is TRBJ1-1; D ambiguous. In germline, CDR1 is LNHDA, CDR2 SQIVND (reference sequence). The V gene lost 2 bases and the J gene lost 0 bases, with 10 bases spanning the gap. The CDR3 covers 15 residues.

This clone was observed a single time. The CDR3 DNA is TGTGCCATCAGTGAGTCACCCCGGGCCAAAAACATTCAGTACTTC. Protein: CAISESPRAKNIQYF. The chain links TRBV10-3 to TRBJ2-4; no reliable D call. Germline V lookup: CDR1 ENHRY, CDR2 SYGVKD. The germline V and J ends were trimmed by 0 bases and 1 base, with 7 bases remaining between them. The CDR3 has 15 residues.

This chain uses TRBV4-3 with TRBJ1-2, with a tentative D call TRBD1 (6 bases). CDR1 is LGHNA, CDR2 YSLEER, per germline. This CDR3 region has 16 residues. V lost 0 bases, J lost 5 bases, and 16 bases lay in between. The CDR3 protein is CASSQDRGGPAYGYTF. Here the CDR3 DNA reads TGCGCCAGCAGCCAAGATAGGGGGGGACCCGCATATGGCTACACCTTC.

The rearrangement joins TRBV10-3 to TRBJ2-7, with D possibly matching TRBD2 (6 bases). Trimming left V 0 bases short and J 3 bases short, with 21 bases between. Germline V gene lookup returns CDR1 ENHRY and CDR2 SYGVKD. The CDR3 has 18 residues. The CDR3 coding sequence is TGTGCCATCAGTGAGTCAGCGGGCAGGCCAAAGGGGTTCTACGAGCAGTACTTC. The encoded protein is CAISESAGRPKGFYEQYF.

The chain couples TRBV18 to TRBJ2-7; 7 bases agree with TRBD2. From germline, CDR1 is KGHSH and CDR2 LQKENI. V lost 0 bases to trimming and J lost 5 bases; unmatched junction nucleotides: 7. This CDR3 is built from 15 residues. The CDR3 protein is CASSPPAAGVNEQYF. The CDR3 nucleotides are TGTGCCAGCTCACCACCGGCCGCGGGAGTTAACGAGCAGTACTTC.

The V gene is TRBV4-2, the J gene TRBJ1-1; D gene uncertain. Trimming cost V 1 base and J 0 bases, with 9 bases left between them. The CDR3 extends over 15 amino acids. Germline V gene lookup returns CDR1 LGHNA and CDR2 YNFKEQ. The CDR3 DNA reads TGTGCCAGCAGCCAAGGTACGGGCATGAACACTGAAGCTTTCTTT. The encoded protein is CASSQGTGMNTEAFF.

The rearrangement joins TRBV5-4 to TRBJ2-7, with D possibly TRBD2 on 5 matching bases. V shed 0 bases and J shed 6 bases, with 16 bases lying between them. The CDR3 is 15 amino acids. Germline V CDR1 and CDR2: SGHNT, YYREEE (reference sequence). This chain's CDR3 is CASSLDTRVPAEQYF. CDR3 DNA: TGTGCCAGCAGCTTGGATACGCGGGTGCCCGCCGAGCAGTACTTC.

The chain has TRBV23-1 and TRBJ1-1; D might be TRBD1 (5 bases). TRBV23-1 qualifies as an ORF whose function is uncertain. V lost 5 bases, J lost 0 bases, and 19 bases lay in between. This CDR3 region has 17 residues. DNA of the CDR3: TGCGCCAGCAGTTCGGGGCACCTTGGGCCAATGAACACTGAAGCTTTCTTT. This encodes CASSSGHLGPMNTEAFF.

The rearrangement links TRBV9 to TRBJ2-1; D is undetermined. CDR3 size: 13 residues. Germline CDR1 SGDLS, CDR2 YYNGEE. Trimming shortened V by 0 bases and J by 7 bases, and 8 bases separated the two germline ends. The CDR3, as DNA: TGTGCCAGCAGCGTAGCTACGCGGAATGAGCAGTTCTTC. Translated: CASSVATRNEQFF.

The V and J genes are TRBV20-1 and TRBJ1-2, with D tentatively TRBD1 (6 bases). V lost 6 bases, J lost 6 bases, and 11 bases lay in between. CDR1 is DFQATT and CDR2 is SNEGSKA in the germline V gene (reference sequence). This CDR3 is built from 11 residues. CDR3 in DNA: TGCAGTGCCCAAGGGGGGAATGGCTACACCTTC. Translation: CSAQGGNGYTF.

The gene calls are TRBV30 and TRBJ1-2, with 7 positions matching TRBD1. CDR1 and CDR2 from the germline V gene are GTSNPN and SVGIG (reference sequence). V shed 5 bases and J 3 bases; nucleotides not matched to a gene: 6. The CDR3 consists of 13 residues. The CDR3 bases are TGTGCCTGGCTTGACAGGGCTGACTATGGCTACACCTTC. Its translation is CAWLDRADYGYTF.

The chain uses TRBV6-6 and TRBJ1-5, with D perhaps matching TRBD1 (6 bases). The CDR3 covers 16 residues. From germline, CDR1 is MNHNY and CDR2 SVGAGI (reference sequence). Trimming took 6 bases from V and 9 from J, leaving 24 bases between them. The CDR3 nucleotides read TGTGCCAGCAGCCTGAAGGGGGATACAGGGTTTTGGCCCCAGCATTTT. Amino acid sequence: CASSLKGDTGFWPQHF.

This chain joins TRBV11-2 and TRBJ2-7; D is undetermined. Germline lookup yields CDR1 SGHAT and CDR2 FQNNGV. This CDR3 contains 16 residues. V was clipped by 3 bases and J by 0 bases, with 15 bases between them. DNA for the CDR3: TGTGCCAGCAGCTTGCGGCCCCGAGGAGACTCCTACGAGCAGTACTTC. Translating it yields CASSLRPRGDSYEQYF.

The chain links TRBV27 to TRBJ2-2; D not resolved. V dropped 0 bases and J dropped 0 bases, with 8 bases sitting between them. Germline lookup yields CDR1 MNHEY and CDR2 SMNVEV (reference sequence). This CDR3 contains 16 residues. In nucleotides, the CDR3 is TGTGCCAGCAGTTTATCGGCGGTTGCGAACACCGGGGAGCTGTTTTTT. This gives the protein CASSLSAVANTGELFF.

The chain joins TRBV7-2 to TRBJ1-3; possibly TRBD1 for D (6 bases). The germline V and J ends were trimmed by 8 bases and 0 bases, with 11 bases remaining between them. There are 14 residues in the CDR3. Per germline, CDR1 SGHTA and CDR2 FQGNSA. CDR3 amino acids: CASHRESSGNTIYF. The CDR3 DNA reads TGTGCCAGCCACAGGGAAAGCTCTGGAAACACCATATATTTT.

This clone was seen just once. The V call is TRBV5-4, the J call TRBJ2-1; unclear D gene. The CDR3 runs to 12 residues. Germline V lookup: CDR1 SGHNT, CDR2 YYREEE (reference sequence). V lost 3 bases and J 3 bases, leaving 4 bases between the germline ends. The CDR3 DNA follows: TGTGCCAGCAGCTACAGCTACAATGAGCAGTTCTTC. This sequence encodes CASSYSYNEQFF.

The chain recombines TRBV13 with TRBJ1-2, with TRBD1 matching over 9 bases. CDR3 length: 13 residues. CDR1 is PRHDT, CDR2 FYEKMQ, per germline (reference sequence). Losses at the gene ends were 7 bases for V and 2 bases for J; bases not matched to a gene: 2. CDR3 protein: CASKGQGNYGYTF. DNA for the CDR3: TGTGCCAGCAAGGGACAGGGAAACTATGGCTACACCTTC.

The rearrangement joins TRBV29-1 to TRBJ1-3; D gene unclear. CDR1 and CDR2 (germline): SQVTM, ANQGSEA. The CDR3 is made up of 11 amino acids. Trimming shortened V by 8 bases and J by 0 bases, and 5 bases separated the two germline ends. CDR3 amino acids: CSSLSGNTIYF. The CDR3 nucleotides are TGCAGCAGCCTCTCTGGAAACACCATATATTTT.

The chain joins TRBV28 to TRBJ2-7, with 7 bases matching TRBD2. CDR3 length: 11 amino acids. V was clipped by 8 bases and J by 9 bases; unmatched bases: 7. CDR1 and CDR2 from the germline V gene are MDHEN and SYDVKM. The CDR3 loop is CASDSGGWQYF. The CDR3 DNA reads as TGTGCCAGCGACTCGGGAGGTTGGCAGTACTTC. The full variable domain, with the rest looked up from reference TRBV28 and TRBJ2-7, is DVKVTQSSRYLVKRTGEKVFLECVQDMDHENMFWYRQDPGLGLRLIYFSYDVKMKEKGDIPEGYSVSREKKERFSLILESASTNQTSMYLCASDSGGWQYFGPGTRLTVT.

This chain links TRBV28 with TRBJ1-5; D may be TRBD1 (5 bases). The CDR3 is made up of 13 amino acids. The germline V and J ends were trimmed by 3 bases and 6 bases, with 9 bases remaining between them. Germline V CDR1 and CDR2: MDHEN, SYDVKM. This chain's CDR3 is CASSFGGVQPQHF. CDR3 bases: TGTGCCAGCAGTTTCGGGGGGGTTCAGCCCCAGCATTTT.

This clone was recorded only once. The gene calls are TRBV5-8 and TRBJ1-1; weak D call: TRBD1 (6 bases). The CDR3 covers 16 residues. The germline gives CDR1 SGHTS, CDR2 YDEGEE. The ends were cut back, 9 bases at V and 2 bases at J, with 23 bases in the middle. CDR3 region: CAISRQAAHLNTEAFF. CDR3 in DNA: TGTGCCATCTCCCGACAGGCGGCCCACTTAAACACTGAAGCTTTCTTT. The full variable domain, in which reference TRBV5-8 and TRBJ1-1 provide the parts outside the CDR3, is EAGVTQSPTHLIKTRGQQATLRCSPISGHTSVYWYQQALGLGLQFLLWYDEGEERNRGNFPPRFSGRQFPNYSSELNVNALELEDSALYLCAISRQAAHLNTEAFFGQGTRLTVV.

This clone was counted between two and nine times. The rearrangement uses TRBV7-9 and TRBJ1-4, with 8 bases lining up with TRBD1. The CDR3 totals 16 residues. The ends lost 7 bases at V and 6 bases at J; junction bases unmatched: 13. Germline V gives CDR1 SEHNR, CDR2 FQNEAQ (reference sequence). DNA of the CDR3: TGTGCCAGCACGGGGCAGGGGGCGGACAAATATGAAAAACTGTTTTTT. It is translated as CASTGQGADKYEKLFF.

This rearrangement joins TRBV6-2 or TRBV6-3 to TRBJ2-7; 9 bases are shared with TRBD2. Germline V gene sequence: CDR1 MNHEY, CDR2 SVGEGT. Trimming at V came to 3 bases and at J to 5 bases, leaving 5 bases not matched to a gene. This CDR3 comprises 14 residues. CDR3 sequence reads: CASSYFSGSDEQYF. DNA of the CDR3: TGTGCCAGCAGTTATTTTAGCGGGAGTGACGAGCAGTACTTC.